This T cell receptor beta chain was sequenced for a study of blood T cell repertoires in COVID-19. The CDR3 has 16 residues. V lost 5 bases to trimming and J lost 3 bases, with 16 bases between them. From germline, CDR1 is SSHAT and CDR2 FNYEAQ (reference sequence). Profiling relied on immunoSEQ multiplex PCR, and the TCRdb table lists in-frame clones only, not all of them. This sample has roughly 250,000 clones, with approximately 90% found just once. The origin of this receptor is a woman aged 35 to 49 with acute COVID-19. V usage is TRBV7-7 and J usage is TRBJ2-2; D perhaps matches TRBD2 (5 bases). Sequencing was performed on PBMCs or T cells enriched from blood (not recorded which). The CDR3: CASSPSNTRDTGELFF. Here the CDR3 DNA reads TGTGCCAGCAGCCCCTCAAACACGAGGGACACCGGGGAGCTGTTTTTT.